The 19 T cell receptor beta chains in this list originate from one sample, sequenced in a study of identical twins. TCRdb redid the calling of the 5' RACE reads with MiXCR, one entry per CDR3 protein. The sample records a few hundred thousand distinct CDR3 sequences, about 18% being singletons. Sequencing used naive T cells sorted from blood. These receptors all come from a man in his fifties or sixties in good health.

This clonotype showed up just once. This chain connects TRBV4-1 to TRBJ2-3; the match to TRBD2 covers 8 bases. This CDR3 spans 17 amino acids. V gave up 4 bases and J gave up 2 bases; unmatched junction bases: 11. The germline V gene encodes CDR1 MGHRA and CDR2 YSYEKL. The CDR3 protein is CASSPNERGTFTDTQYF. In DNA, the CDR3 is TGCGCCAGCAGCCCAAATGAGCGGGGGACATTCACAGATACGCAGTATTTT.

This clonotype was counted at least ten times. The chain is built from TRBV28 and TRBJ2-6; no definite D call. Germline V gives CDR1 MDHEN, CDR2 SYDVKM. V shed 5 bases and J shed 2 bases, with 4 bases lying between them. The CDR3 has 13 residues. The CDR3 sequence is CASSLPGANVLTF. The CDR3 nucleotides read TGTGCCAGCAGTCTGCCTGGGGCCAACGTCCTGACTTTC.

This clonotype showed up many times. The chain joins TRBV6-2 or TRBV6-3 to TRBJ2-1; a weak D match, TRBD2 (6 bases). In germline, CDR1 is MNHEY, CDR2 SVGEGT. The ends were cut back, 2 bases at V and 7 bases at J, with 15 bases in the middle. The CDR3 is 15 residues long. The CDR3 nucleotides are TGTGCCAGCAGTTACCCCGAACTAGCTCGGAATGAGCAGTTCTTC. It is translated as CASSYPELARNEQFF.

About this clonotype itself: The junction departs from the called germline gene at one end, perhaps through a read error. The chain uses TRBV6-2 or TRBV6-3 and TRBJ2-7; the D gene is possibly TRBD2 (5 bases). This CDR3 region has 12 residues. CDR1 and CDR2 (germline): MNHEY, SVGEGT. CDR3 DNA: TGTGCCTGCAGTTACGTCGGGGTCGAGCAGTACTTC. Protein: CACSYVGVEQYF.

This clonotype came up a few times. The CDR3 nucleotides read TGTGCCAGCAGCTCTGCGGACGGCCCCTACGAGCAGTACTTC. Translated: CASSSADGPYEQYF. The J gene is TRBJ2-7, the V gene TRBV7-6; D not resolved. Trimming removed 4 bases from V and 2 bases from J, with 12 bases in between. This CDR3 has 14 residues. Germline CDR1 reads SGHVS; CDR2 reads FNYEAQ.

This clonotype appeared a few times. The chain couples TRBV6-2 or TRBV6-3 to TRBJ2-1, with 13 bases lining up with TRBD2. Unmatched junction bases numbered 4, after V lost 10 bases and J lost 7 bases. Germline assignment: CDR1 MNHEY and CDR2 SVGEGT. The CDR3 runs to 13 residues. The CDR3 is CATGTSGINEQFF. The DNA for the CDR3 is TGTGCCACTGGGACTAGCGGGATTAATGAGCAGTTCTTC.

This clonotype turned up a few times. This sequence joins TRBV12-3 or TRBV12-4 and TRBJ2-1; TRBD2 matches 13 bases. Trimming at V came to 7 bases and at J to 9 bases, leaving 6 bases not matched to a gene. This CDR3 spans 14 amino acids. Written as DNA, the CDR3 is TGTGCCAGCACCCGGACTAGCGGGGGTGGTGAGCAGTTCTTC. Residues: CASTRTSGGGEQFF.

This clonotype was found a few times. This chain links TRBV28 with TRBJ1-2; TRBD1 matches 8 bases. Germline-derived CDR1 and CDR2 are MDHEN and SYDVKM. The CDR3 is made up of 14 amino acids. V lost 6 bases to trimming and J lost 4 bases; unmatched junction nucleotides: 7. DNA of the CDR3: TGTGCCAGCAGCGCGGGCAGGGGGCCCTATGGCTACACCTTC. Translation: CASSAGRGPYGYTF.

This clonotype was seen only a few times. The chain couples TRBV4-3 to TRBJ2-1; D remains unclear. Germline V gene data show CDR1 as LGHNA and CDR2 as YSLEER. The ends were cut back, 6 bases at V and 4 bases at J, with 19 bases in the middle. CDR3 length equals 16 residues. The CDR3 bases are TGCGCCAGCAGTGAGCAATTTGGTCCCCCGTACAATGAGCAGTTCTTC. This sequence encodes CASSEQFGPPYNEQFF.

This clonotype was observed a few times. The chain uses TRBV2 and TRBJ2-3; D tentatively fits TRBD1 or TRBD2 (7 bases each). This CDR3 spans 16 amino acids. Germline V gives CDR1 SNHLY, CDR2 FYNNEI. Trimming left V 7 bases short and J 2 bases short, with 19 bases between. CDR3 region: CASIDRAGEATDTQYF. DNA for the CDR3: TGTGCCAGCATTGACAGGGCGGGGGAGGCCACAGATACGCAGTATTTT.

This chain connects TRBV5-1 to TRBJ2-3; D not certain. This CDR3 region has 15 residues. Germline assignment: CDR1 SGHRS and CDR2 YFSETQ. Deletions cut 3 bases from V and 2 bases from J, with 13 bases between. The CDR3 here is CASSSNPSITDTQYF. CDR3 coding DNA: TGCGCCAGCAGCTCTAACCCGAGTATCACAGATACGCAGTATTTT. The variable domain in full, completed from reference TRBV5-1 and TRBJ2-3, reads KAGVTQTPRYLIKTRGQQVTLSCSPISGHRSVSWYQQTPGQGLQFLFEYFSETQRNKGNFPGRFSGRQFSNSRSEMNVSTLELGDSALYLCASSSNPSITDTQYFGPGTRLTVL.

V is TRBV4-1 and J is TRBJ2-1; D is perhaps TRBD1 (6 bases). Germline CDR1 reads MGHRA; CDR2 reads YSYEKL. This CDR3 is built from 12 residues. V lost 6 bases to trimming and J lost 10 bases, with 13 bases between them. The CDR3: CASSQPRGEQFF. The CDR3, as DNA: TGCGCCAGCAGTCAACCCAGGGGAGAGCAGTTCTTC.

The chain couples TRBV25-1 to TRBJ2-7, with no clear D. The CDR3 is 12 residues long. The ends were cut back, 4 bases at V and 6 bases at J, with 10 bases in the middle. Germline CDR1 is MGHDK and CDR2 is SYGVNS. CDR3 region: CASSGSGLEQYF. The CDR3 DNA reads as TGTGCCAGCAGTGGCTCCGGTCTCGAGCAGTACTTC.

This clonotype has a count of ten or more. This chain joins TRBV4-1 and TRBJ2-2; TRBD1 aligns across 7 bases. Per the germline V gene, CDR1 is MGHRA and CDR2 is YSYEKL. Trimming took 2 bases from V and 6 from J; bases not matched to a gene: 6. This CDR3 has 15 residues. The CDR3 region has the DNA TGCGCCAGCAGCCAAAAACAGGGGTGGGCCGGGGAGCTGTTTTTT. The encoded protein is CASSQKQGWAGELFF.

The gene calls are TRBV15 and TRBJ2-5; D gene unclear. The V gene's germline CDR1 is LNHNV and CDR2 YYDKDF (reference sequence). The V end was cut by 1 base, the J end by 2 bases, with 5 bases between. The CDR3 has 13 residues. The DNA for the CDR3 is TGTGCCACCAGCAGAGGCAGACAAGAGACCCAGTACTTC. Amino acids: CATSRGRQETQYF.

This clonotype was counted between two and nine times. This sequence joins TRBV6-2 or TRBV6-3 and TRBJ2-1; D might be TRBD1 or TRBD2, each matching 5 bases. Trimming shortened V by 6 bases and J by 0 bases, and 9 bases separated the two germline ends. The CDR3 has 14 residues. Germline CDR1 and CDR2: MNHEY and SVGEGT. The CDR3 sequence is CASSAGSSYNEQFF. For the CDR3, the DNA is TGTGCCAGCAGCGCAGGGAGCTCCTACAATGAGCAGTTCTTC.

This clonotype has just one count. This CDR3 reads CSAIRPNTEAFF. The CDR3 DNA sequence: TGCAGTGCTATCCGACCGAACACTGAAGCTTTCTTT. This chain joins TRBV20-1 and TRBJ1-1, with unresolved D. Germline loops: CDR1 DFQATT, CDR2 SNEGSKA (reference sequence). The V end was cut by 4 bases, the J end by 1 base, with 7 bases between. The CDR3 extends over 12 amino acids.

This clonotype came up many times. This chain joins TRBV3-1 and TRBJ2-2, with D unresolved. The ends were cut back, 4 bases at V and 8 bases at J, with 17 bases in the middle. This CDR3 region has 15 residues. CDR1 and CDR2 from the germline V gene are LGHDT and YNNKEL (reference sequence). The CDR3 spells CASSPNGWMTGELFF. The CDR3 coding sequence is TGTGCCAGCAGCCCAAATGGGTGGATGACGGGGGAGCTGTTTTTT.

The CDR3 bases are TGCAGTGCTCACCTCCCGGGACAGGGCTACAATGAGCAGTTCTTC. Its translation: CSAHLPGQGYNEQFF. This chain links TRBV20-1 with TRBJ2-1, with TRBD1 identical over 9 bases. Per germline, CDR1 DFQATT and CDR2 SNEGSKA (reference sequence). Unmatched junction bases numbered 8, after V lost 5 bases and J lost 3 bases. CDR3 length equals 15 residues.